This is a list of T cell receptor beta chains from one sample in a study of long-term antiretroviral therapy in people with HIV. Repertoires were generated with immunoSEQ multiplex PCR, while TCRdb's copy carries only in-frame clones and drops some. The sample includes more than 20,000 clones, 65% to 85% of them seen just once. Sequenced here: unsorted PBMCs, sampled 3 years after starting antiretroviral therapy. The receptor set was obtained from a man younger than 35 with HIV. Both conserved end residues are part of each CDR3. The D gene is left open where the match is weak. For some rows the clone size is stated as once, few or many, or as a class when expanded; others skip it.

j_call d_call v_call clone_size cdr3_aa cdr3_nt
TRBJ2-3 TRBD2 TRBV10-3 once CAISDGTTADTQYF TGTGCCATCAGTGATGGGACTACCGCAGATACGCAGTATTTT
TRBJ2-5 - TRBV7-2 - CASSFGFETQYF TGTGCCAGCAGCTTTGGGTTTGAGACCCAGTACTTC
TRBJ1-5 TRBD1 TRBV2 few CASSEATGGRVLHF TGTGCCAGCAGTGAAGCGACAGGGGGCCGGGTTCTGCATTTT
TRBJ2-3 - TRBV10-3 - CAISRTGTSGGADTQYF TGTGCCATCAGCCGAACCGGGACTTCAGGTGGCGCAGATACGCAGTATTTT
TRBJ2-2 TRBD1 TRBV9 - CASSARQGSNTGELFF TGTGCCAGCAGCGCCCGACAGGGGTCGAACACCGGGGAGCTGTTTTTT
TRBJ1-1 - TRBV25-1 once CASSQGSDTEAFF TGTGCCAGCAGTCAGGGGTCGGACACTGAAGCTTTCTTT
TRBJ2-5 - TRBV5-1 - CASSYAGKYQETQYF TGCGCCAGCAGCTACGCGGGGAAGTACCAAGAGACCCAGTACTTC
TRBJ1-5 - TRBV5-5 - CASSLLGGSNQPQHF TGTGCCAGCAGCCTACTCGGGGGGAGCAATCAGCCCCAGCATTTT
TRBJ1-1 - TRBV6-5 - CASSYRWAEDTEAFF TGTGCCAGCAGTTACCGATGGGCGGAAGACACTGAAGCTTTCTTT
TRBJ1-1 - TRBV18 - CASSLQANTEAFF TGTGCCAGCTCACTACAGGCGAACACTGAAGCTTTCTTT
TRBJ2-5 - TRBV7-2 - CASSLLIAGDRMAQYF TGTGCCAGCAGCTTACTTATAGCGGGGGACAGGATGGCCCAGTACTTC
TRBJ2-1 TRBD2 TRBV13 - CASSYTSGGPNNEQFF TGTGCCAGCAGCTACACTAGCGGGGGGCCGAACAATGAGCAGTTCTTC
TRBJ1-1 - TRBV7-9 - CASSPLQENTEAFF TGTGCCAGCAGCCCACTACAGGAGAACACTGAAGCTTTCTTT
TRBJ2-3 - TRBV2 - CASSSTDTQYF TGTGCCAGCAGTTCCACAGATACGCAGTATTTT
TRBJ2-3 TRBD2 TRBV19 - CASSIVSTSVATDTQYF TGTGCCAGTAGTATAGTCTCGACTAGCGTGGCCACAGATACGCAGTATTTT
TRBJ1-5 - TRBV6-5 few CASSYGEDQPQHF TGTGCCAGCAGTTACGGGGAGGACCAGCCCCAGCATTTT
TRBJ2-1 - TRBV9 once CASSPSYSYNEQFF TGTGCCAGCAGCCCCAGCTACTCCTACAATGAGCAGTTCTTC
TRBJ2-7 - TRBV7-2 - CASSLLGTNEQYF TGTGCCAGCAGCTTGCTAGGAACAAACGAGCAGTACTTC
TRBJ2-7 TRBD1 TRBV11-2 - CASSSSGDRGYEQYF TGTGCCAGCAGCTCGAGCGGGGACAGGGGTTACGAGCAGTACTTC
TRBJ2-2 TRBD2 TRBV2 - CASSKRGNPDTGELFF TGTGCCAGCTCCAAGCGGGGGAATCCGGACACCGGGGAGCTGTTTTTT
TRBJ2-7 TRBD1 TRBV28 - CASNIRGREQYF TGTGCCAGCAACATTAGGGGGCGCGAGCAGTACTTC
TRBJ1-1 - TRBV6-1 - CASSDVGGATEAFF TGTGCCAGCAGCGACGTTGGAGGTGCCACTGAAGCTTTCTTT
TRBJ2-1 - TRBV11-1 - CASCEEHYTNEQFF TGTGCCAGCTGTGAGGAGCACTATACCAATGAGCAGTTCTTC
TRBJ1-2 TRBD1 TRBV5-1 - CASSLKPGTGGSNYGYTF TGCGCCAGCAGCCTAAAACCGGGGACAGGGGGATCGAACTATGGCTACACCTTC
TRBJ2-5 - TRBV2 - CASKEGPGLEVGETQYF TGTGCCAGCAAGGAGGGGCCAGGGTTGGAAGTTGGGGAGACCCAGTACTTC
TRBJ1-2 - TRBV11-2 - CASSTASRNTF TGTGCCAGCAGCACAGCGAGCCGGAACACCTTC
TRBJ2-2 - TRBV29-1 - CSARGGDTGELFF TGCAGCGCGAGGGGGGGGGACACCGGGGAGCTGTTTTTT
TRBJ2-5 - TRBV18 - CASSPLGRRRWTETQYF TGTGCCAGCTCACCTTTGGGGCGGAGGAGGTGGACGGAGACCCAGTACTTC
TRBJ1-2 TRBD1 TRBV29-1 - CSARDRGRDGYTF TGCAGCGCTAGGGACAGGGGGCGAGATGGCTACACCTTC
TRBJ1-1 - TRBV29-1 - CSVVRATEAFF TGCAGCGTTGTCCGAGCCACTGAAGCTTTCTTT
TRBJ1-2 - TRBV2 - CASTEALHYGYTF TGTGCCAGCACGGAGGCCCTTCACTATGGCTACACCTTC
TRBJ1-1 - TRBV5-1 - CASSAEPKLFF TGCGCCAGCAGTGCAGAGCCGAAGCTTTTCTTT
TRBJ1-5 TRBD1 TRBV5-5 - CASSRGLDQPQHF TGTGCCAGCAGCAGGGGGCTGGATCAGCCCCAGCATTTT
TRBJ2-3 TRBD1 TRBV29-1 - CSVEDGGQVADTQYF TGCAGCGTTGAAGATGGTGGACAGGTCGCGGATACGCAGTATTTT
TRBJ2-5 TRBD1 TRBV9 - CASSPGTEETQYF TGTGCCAGCAGCCCCGGGACAGAAGAGACCCAGTACTTC
TRBJ2-3 - TRBV7-2 - CASSFFPSTDTQYF TGTGCCAGCAGCTTTTTCCCTAGCACAGATACGCAGTATTTT
TRBJ1-1 - TRBV9 few CASSVGGSGTEAFF TGTGCCAGCAGCGTAGGAGGGAGTGGCACTGAAGCTTTCTTT
TRBJ1-2 - TRBV29-1 - CSVEDRRGYGYTF TGCAGCGTTGAAGACCGAAGGGGCTATGGCTACACCTTC
TRBJ1-1 TRBD1 TRBV6-1 once CASIRGTGSTEAFF TGTGCCAGCATTCGGGGGACAGGGAGTACTGAAGCTTTCTTT
TRBJ2-7 - TRBV6-5 - CASSLTGYEQYF TGTGCCAGCAGTCTGACCGGCTACGAGCAGTACTTC
TRBJ2-3 - TRBV7-9 - CASSLVSEDTQYF TGTGCCAGCAGCTTAGTATCCGAGGATACGCAGTATTTT
TRBJ2-1 - TRBV12-5 - CASAPLGGHEQFF TGTGCTAGTGCCCCCTTGGGGGGCCATGAGCAGTTCTTC
TRBJ1-4 TRBD1 TRBV6-1 - CASSEGTGGNEKLFF TGTGCCAGCAGTGAGGGAACAGGGGGCAATGAAAAACTGTTTTTT
TRBJ2-5 - TRBV15 once CATSAPGALQETQYF TGTGCCACCAGCGCCCCGGGGGCCTTACAAGAGACCCAGTACTTC
TRBJ1-1 TRBD1 TRBV2 - CASSGQGYTEAFF TGTGCCAGCAGTGGACAGGGTTATACTGAAGCTTTCTTT
TRBJ2-2 TRBD2 TRBV4-2 - CASSQGLAGGRELFF TGTGCCAGCAGCCAGGGACTAGCGGGGGGGAGGGAGCTGTTTTTT
TRBJ1-1 - TRBV18 - CASSRGRGNTEAFF TGTGCCAGCTCACGGGGACGGGGGAACACTGAAGCTTTCTTT
TRBJ2-7 - TRBV6-6 - CASSSGSYEQYF TGTGCCAGCAGTTCGGGGTCGTACGAGCAGTACTTC